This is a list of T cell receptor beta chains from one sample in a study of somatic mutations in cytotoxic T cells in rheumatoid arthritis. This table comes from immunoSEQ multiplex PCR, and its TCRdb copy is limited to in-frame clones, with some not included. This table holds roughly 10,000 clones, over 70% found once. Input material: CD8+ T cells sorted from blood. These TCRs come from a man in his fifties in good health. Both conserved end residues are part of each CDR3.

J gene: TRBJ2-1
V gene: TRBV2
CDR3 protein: CASRNRRLHNEQFF

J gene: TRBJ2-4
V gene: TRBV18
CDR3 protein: CASSPSAGQDARNIQYF

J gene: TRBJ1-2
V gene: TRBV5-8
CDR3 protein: CASILAGTGNGYTF

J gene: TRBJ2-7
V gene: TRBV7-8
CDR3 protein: CASSSFPTSGGDNEQYF

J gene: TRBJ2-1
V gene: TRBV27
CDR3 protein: CASRTSGSRNEQFF

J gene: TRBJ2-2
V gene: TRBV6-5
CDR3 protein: CASSYSRGRTGELFF

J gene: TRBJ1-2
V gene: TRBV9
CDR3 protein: CASSGPAGEGVFGYTF

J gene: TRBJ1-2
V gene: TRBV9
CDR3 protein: CASSFTGYHGYTF

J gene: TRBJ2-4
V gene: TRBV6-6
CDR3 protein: CASSPETVEAKNIQYF

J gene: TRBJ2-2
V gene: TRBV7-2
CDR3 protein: CASSPAGWGNTGELFF

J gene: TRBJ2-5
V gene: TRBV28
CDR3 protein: CASSPIGGDLTQETQYF

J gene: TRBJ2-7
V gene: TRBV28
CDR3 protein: CASSLYFLARAYERYF

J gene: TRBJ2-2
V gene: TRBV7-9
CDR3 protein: CATDRTGYTGELFF

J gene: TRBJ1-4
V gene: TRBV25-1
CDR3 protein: CASRGEGANEKLFF

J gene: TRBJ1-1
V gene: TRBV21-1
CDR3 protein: CASSKRRGTEAFF

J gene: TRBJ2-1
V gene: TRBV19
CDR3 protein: CASSMGGYNEQFF

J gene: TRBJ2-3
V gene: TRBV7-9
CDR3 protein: CASTTLERGGLDTQYF

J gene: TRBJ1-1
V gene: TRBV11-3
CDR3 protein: CASSLSGQTPNTEAFF

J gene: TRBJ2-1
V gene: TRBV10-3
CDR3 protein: CAISESREGRDNEQFF

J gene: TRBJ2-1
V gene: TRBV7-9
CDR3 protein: CASRIAGGPYNEQFF

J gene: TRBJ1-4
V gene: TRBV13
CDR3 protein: CASSLFFSDRNNEKLFF

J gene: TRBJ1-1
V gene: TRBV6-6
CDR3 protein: CASSETGFNTEAFF

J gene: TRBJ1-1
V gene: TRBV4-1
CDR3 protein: CASSQDGIQAFF

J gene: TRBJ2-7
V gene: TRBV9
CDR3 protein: CASSGSSGSLYEQYF

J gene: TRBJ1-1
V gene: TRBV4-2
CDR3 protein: CASSHLLGGTEAFF